The clone carrying this TCR beta chain was observed a few times. Its antigen is unidentified. This entry is derived from a study of tumor-infiltrating lymphocytes in glioblastoma multiforme. Trimming took 1 base from V and 6 from J, leaving 13 bases between them. Germline assignment: CDR1 DFQATT and CDR2 SNEGSKA (reference sequence). The CDR3 covers 14 residues. Three nested ARM-PCR rounds with V-beta and C-beta primers built TCRB libraries. TCRdb re-analysed the multiplex PCR reads in MiXCR, keeping a single row per CDR3 protein. The sample includes 25,000 to 40,000 distinct CDR3 sequences, 50% to 75% of them seen just once. Study findings and constraints: Unequal TCR RNA per T cell might skew measured clone sizes.

This receptor was taken from a male donor with glioblastoma. The sequenced sample was brain tumor tissue. The chain uses TRBV20-1 and TRBJ2-1, with D uncertain. The DNA of the CDR3 is TGCAGTGCTAGAGGACACTCAGGTCTCAATGAGCAGTTCTTC. This encodes CSARGHSGLNEQFF.